These 20 T cell receptor beta chains were all obtained from the same sample, sequenced in a study of T cells in Graves' hyperthyroidism and ophthalmopathy. RNA transcripts gave rise to amplified TCR beta CDR3 regions. The HTBI primer set drove a first-round RT-PCR of the TCR CDR3. One entry per CDR3 protein results from TCRdb running MiXCR on the multiplex PCR reads. Of fewer than 650,000 distinct CDR3 sequences in the sample, roughly 14% are singletons; the top ten hold around 4.5%. Sequenced: blood. All receptors derive from a woman aged 40 to 50 with Graves' ophthalmopathy.

This clonotype was found many times. This chain connects TRBV7-2 to TRBJ2-5, with unresolved D. Trimming removed 4 bases at V and 5 bases at J, with 17 bases between. The length of the CDR3 is 15 residues. The germline V gene encodes CDR1 SGHTA and CDR2 FQGNSA. CDR3 protein: CASSSNFEVWETQYF. Written as DNA, the CDR3 is TGTGCCAGCAGCTCCAACTTTGAGGTCTGGGAGACCCAGTACTTC.

This clonotype was seen at least ten times. The chain links TRBV7-9 to TRBJ1-1; no clear D gene. Trimming cost V 0 bases and J 2 bases, with 10 bases left between them. The CDR3 spans 15 residues. Germline CDR1 reads SEHNR; CDR2 reads FQNEAQ (reference sequence). This CDR3 reads CASSLAVSGNTEAFF. CDR3 nucleotides: TGTGCCAGCAGCTTAGCGGTTTCAGGAAACACTGAAGCTTTCTTT.

The rearrangement links TRBV6-5 to TRBJ2-7; maybe TRBD1 (7 bases). Germline V gene lookup returns CDR1 MNHEY and CDR2 SVGAGI. V lost 4 bases, J lost 2 bases, and 18 bases lay in between. There are 16 residues in the CDR3. CDR3 in amino acids: CASSSHGGGRPYEQYF. CDR3 nucleotides: TGTGCCAGCAGTTCGCATGGAGGGGGCCGCCCCTACGAGCAGTACTTC.

The rearrangement links TRBV10-3 to TRBJ2-7, with 12 positions matching TRBD2. The germline gives CDR1 ENHRY, CDR2 SYGVKD. The CDR3 totals 15 residues. V was clipped by 3 bases and J by 4 bases; unmatched bases: 4. The CDR3 region has the DNA TGTGCCATCAGTGAATTCCTAGCGGGAGGGTACGAGCAGTACTTC. Translated: CAISEFLAGGYEQYF.

This clonotype has a handful of counts. V is TRBV9 and J is TRBJ1-1; no reliable D call. The CDR3 is 17 residues long. Trimming cost V 4 bases and J 0 bases, with 19 bases left between them. Per germline, CDR1 SGDLS and CDR2 YYNGEE. The CDR3 region has the DNA TGTGCCAGCAGCCCCGGACCCGGAGAATACATGAACACTGAAGCTTTCTTT. Encoded protein: CASSPGPGEYMNTEAFF.

This clonotype showed up many times. CDR3 sequence (DNA): TGCAGTGCGGTCAGAGGTATATCCTACGAGCAGTACTTC. Amino acid sequence: CSAVRGISYEQYF. The J gene is TRBJ2-7, the V gene TRBV20-1; D ambiguous. V lost 6 bases to trimming and J lost 1 base, with 13 bases between them. The V gene's germline CDR1 is DFQATT and CDR2 SNEGSKA (reference sequence). The CDR3 contains 13 residues.

This clonotype was seen repeatedly, ten times or more. The gene calls are TRBV9 and TRBJ1-1; D is uncertain. Deletions cut 6 bases from V and 3 bases from J, with 15 bases between. Per germline, CDR1 SGDLS and CDR2 YYNGEE. This CDR3 has 14 residues. CDR3 bases: TGTGCCAGCAACTCCGACGGGCTATACACTGAAGCTTTCTTT. It codes for CASNSDGLYTEAFF. Full variable domain (rest looked up from reference TRBV9 and TRBJ1-1): DSGVTQTPKHLITATGQRVTLRCSPRSGDLSVYWYQQSLDQGLQFLIQYYNGEERAKGNILERFSAQQFPDLHSELNLSSLELGDSALYFCASNSDGLYTEAFFGQGTRLTVV.

Ten or more counts support this clonotype. This chain uses TRBV12-3 or TRBV12-4 with TRBJ1-1; D perhaps matches TRBD1 (5 bases). Trimming stripped 6 bases from V and 5 bases from J, with 22 bases between. The CDR3 sequence is 16 residues long. In DNA, the CDR3 is TGTGCCAGCAGCGATTCCCAGGGATTTCCGTGGACTGAAGCTTTCTTT. Its protein is CASSDSQGFPWTEAFF.

Many counts were recorded for this clonotype. The chain combines TRBV12-3 or TRBV12-4 with TRBJ1-5; 7 bases fit TRBD1. The V segment lost 6 bases and the J segment 5 bases; nucleotides outside the gene matches: 4. The CDR3 has 13 amino acids. Here the CDR3 reads CASSTDRDQPQHF. For the CDR3, the DNA is TGTGCCAGCAGCACCGACAGGGATCAGCCCCAGCATTTT.

This clonotype was counted ten times or more. The chain is built from TRBV30 and TRBJ2-5, with 7 bases that match TRBD1. In germline, CDR1 is GTSNPN, CDR2 SVGIG (reference sequence). This CDR3 comprises 14 residues. Trimming cost V 1 base and J 5 bases; bases outside gene matches: 7. The CDR3 region has the DNA TGTGCCTGGAGTGCCGGGACAGTGGCGGAGACCCAGTACTTC. Its protein is CAWSAGTVAETQYF.

The chain combines TRBV19 with TRBJ2-7; 7 nucleotides match TRBD2. Germline V gives CDR1 LNHDA, CDR2 SQIVND (reference sequence). CDR3 length: 12 amino acids. V shed 5 bases, J shed 6 bases, and the junction held 4 bases outside the gene matches. CDR3 bases: TGTGCCAGTAGTGGGGGGGACTCCGAGCAGTACTTC. Encoded protein: CASSGGDSEQYF.

The genes are TRBV28 and TRBJ2-5; TRBD2 agrees at 7 bases. Germline V gene sequence: CDR1 MDHEN, CDR2 SYDVKM. The CDR3 is 14 amino acids. Trimming took 7 bases from V and 1 from J; bases not matched to a gene: 6. The CDR3 coding sequence is TGTGCCAGCATATCGGGACTAACCCAAGAGACCCAGTACTTC. This gives the protein CASISGLTQETQYF.

In its sample, this clonotype was seen many times. This chain uses TRBV11-2 with TRBJ2-2; 8 nucleotides agree with TRBD2. V trimming: 1 base; J trimming: 6 bases; junction bases outside the gene matches: 7. Germline CDR1 and CDR2: SGHAT and FQNNGV. CDR3 size: 16 residues. This CDR3 is CASSLVGGVDAGELFF. The DNA for the CDR3 is TGTGCCAGCAGCTTAGTCGGGGGGGTGGATGCCGGGGAGCTGTTTTTT.

The CDR3 is CASSLAGGVGLYGYTF. The CDR3 DNA reads TGTGCCAGCAGTTTAGCGGGGGGCGTCGGGCTATATGGCTACACCTTC. V usage is TRBV12-3 or TRBV12-4 and J usage is TRBJ1-2, with a possible D match to TRBD1 (6 bases). Trimming cost V 0 bases and J 5 bases, with 16 bases left between them. This CDR3 has 16 residues.

This clonotype was picked up many times. The J gene is TRBJ2-2, the V gene TRBV6-5; D is perhaps TRBD1 or TRBD2 (5 bases each). Germline V gene data show CDR1 as MNHEY and CDR2 as SVGAGI. CDR3 length: 13 residues. V gave up 9 bases and J gave up 9 bases, with 17 bases separating them. CDR3 DNA sequence: TGTGCCAGTAGGATAACCTGGGACCGGGAGCTGTTTTTT. It specifies CASRITWDRELFF.

This clonotype was observed many times. This rearrangement joins TRBV6-2 or TRBV6-3 to TRBJ1-5; D possibly corresponds to TRBD1 (6 bases). Germline values: CDR1 MNHEY, CDR2 SVGEGT. The V and J ends lost 7 bases and 1 base respectively, with 17 bases between them. CDR3 length: 16 residues. The CDR3 nucleotides read TGTGCCAGCACCCTGAGGGGGGGATTGAGCAATCAGCCCCAGCATTTT. Protein sequence: CASTLRGGLSNQPQHF.

This clonotype has only a few counts. This chain uses TRBV7-6 with TRBJ1-5; D perhaps matches TRBD1 (5 bases). Looked up from germline, CDR1 is SGHVS and CDR2 is FNYEAQ. CDR3 length: 16 residues. V lost 1 base and J lost 5, with 15 bases in between. Written as DNA, the CDR3 is TGTGCCAGCAGCTTAGGGCCGGCGGACACCGATCAGCCCCAGCATTTT. This encodes CASSLGPADTDQPQHF.

The CDR3 loop is CASSLGRGGPQHF. Here the CDR3 DNA reads TGTGCCAGCAGTCTCGGTAGGGGGGGGCCCCAGCATTTT. The J gene is TRBJ1-5, the V gene TRBV27, with a possible D match to TRBD1 (6 bases). Germline V gene sequence: CDR1 MNHEY, CDR2 SMNVEV (reference sequence). The CDR3 has 13 residues. Trimming removed 5 bases from V and 9 bases from J, with 14 bases in between.

This clonotype was picked up many times. CDR3 bases: TGTGCCAGCAGTTTTGGGGCTAGCGGGTACGCGGCCTACGAGCAGTACTTC. Translating gives CASSFGASGYAAYEQYF. The rearrangement uses TRBV12-3 or TRBV12-4 and TRBJ2-7, with 8 positions matching TRBD2. The CDR3 is 17 residues long. Germline trimming cut 3 bases from V and 2 bases from J; bases unmatched to any gene: 12.

This clonotype was counted many times. This rearrangement joins TRBV28 to TRBJ2-7; the D gene is possibly TRBD2 (5 bases). This CDR3 region has 10 residues. Germline loops: CDR1 MDHEN, CDR2 SYDVKM. V shed 11 bases and J shed 6 bases, with 11 bases lying between them. The CDR3: CASGNGEQYF. CDR3 sequence (DNA): TGTGCCTCCGGGAATGGCGAGCAGTACTTC.